One and the same sample provided the 20 T cell receptor beta chains below, sequenced in a study of blood T cell repertoires in COVID-19. Sequenced by immunoSEQ multiplex PCR; TCRdb stores in-frame clones only, minus some. This sample has about 140,000 clones, with over 70% found just once. The sequenced sample was peripheral blood. These receptors all come from a human donor in a cohort sampled during active COVID-19.

The V call is TRBV7-9, the J call TRBJ1-1; no clear D gene. This CDR3 comprises 14 residues. Trimming removed 5 bases at V and 1 base at J, with 11 bases between. Per germline, CDR1 SEHNR and CDR2 FQNEAQ (reference sequence). CDR3: CASSRSTGNTEAFF. The CDR3, as DNA: TGTGCCAGCAGCCGTTCGACGGGGAACACTGAAGCTTTCTTT.

This rearrangement joins TRBV29-1 to TRBJ2-1; D is perhaps TRBD2 (6 bases). Germline CDR1 and CDR2: SQVTM and ANQGSEA. CDR3 size: 12 residues. Trimming removed 6 bases from V and 10 bases from J, with 16 bases in between. CDR3 region: CSVGRGSGEQFF. CDR3 nucleotide sequence: TGCAGCGTAGGACGGGGGAGCGGGGAGCAGTTCTTC.

The rearrangement links TRBV19 to TRBJ2-7; possible D gene TRBD1, 6 bases. CDR3 length: 15 residues. V was clipped by 1 base and J by 3 bases, with 13 bases between them. CDR1 and CDR2 from the germline V gene are LNHDA and SQIVND (reference sequence). Written as DNA, the CDR3 is TGTGCCAGTAGTATAGCGCATGGACAGCTCTACGAGCAGTACTTC. Protein product: CASSIAHGQLYEQYF.

About this clone itself: Its ends do not fully match the called genes, so a read error is possible. The V and J genes are TRBV5-1 and TRBJ1-1, with 7 bases matching TRBD1. The CDR3 sequence is 13 residues long. Germline CDR1 is SGHRS and CDR2 is YFSETQ. CDR3 DNA: TGCGCCAGCAGCAAACAGGGGAACGCTGAAGCTTTCTTT. Protein: CASSKQGNAEAFF.

This chain connects TRBV18 to TRBJ2-5; possibly TRBD1 for D (5 bases). The CDR3 runs to 13 residues. CDR1 KGHSH and CDR2 LQKENI come from the germline V gene. V lost 1 base and J 5 bases, leaving 8 bases between the germline ends. The CDR3 spells CASSPRQLETQYF. CDR3 coding DNA: TGTGCCAGCTCACCACGACAGTTGGAGACCCAGTACTTC.

The rearrangement joins TRBV7-3 to TRBJ2-3, with a weak D call TRBD2 (5 bases). Germline CDR1 and CDR2: SGHTA and FQGTGA. This CDR3 spans 14 amino acids. Trimming shortened V by 4 bases and J by 11 bases, and 19 bases separated the two germline ends. CDR3 loop: CASSYGLTTDGQYF. CDR3 DNA sequence: TGTGCCAGCAGCTACGGACTCACAACTGATGGGCAGTATTTT.

V is TRBV19 and J is TRBJ1-2; tentative D call: TRBD1 (6 bases). V was trimmed by 5 bases and J by 7 bases, leaving 11 bases between them. Germline V gene sequence: CDR1 LNHDA, CDR2 SQIVND (reference sequence). This CDR3 is built from 12 residues. CDR3 nucleotide sequence: TGTGCCAGTAGTCCGGGGACATCTGGCTACACCTTC. This codes for CASSPGTSGYTF.

The chain uses TRBV24-1 and TRBJ2-3; no clear D. The CDR3 is made up of 10 amino acids. V gave up 12 bases and J gave up 2 bases, with 5 bases separating them. Per germline, CDR1 KGHDR and CDR2 SFDVKD. As DNA, the CDR3 is TGTGCCTCATCCACAGATACGCAGTATTTT. It encodes CASSTDTQYF.

Concerning this clone: This same CDR3 is encoded by further DNA sequences in the sample. The chain uses TRBV18 and TRBJ2-3; D is perhaps TRBD1 (6 bases). Trimming left V 3 bases short and J 2 bases short, with 9 bases between. Germline CDR1 reads KGHSH; CDR2 reads LQKENI. The CDR3 length is 14 residues. CDR3 sequence: CASSPQGHTDTQYF. CDR3 sequence (DNA): TGTGCCAGCTCACCGCAGGGACACACAGATACGCAGTATTTT.

The V gene is TRBV15, the J gene TRBJ2-5, with TRBD1 matching over 7 bases. V gave up 1 base and J gave up 5 bases; unmatched junction bases: 10. Germline CDR1 and CDR2: LNHNV and YYDKDF (reference sequence). There are 16 residues in the CDR3. The CDR3 is CATSRVQGIGSETQYF. The CDR3 region has the DNA TGTGCCACCAGCAGAGTACAGGGGATTGGTTCGGAGACCCAGTACTTC.

V usage is TRBV5-4 and J usage is TRBJ1-2; D perhaps matches TRBD1 (6 bases). Germline V gives CDR1 SGHNT, CDR2 YYREEE (reference sequence). The CDR3 is made up of 16 amino acids. V lost 4 bases, J lost 2 bases, and 18 bases lay in between. CDR3 amino acids: CASSLRGGQGNYGYTF. The CDR3 DNA sequence: TGTGCCAGCAGCCTGAGGGGGGGGCAGGGGAACTATGGCTACACCTTC.

This chain uses TRBV7-2 with TRBJ2-1, with 9 bases aligning to TRBD2. Trimming took 1 base from V and 1 from J; bases not matched to a gene: 2. The V gene's germline CDR1 is SGHTA and CDR2 FQGNSA. The CDR3 has 16 residues. The DNA of the CDR3 is TGTGCCAGCAGCTTAGGACTAGCGGCTTCCTACAATGAGCAGTTCTTC. As protein: CASSLGLAASYNEQFF.

The chain recombines TRBV6-1 with TRBJ2-7, with TRBD2 matching 7 bases. The CDR3 extends over 15 amino acids. V lost 3 bases, J lost 3 bases, and 8 bases stayed unmatched. Germline V CDR1 and CDR2: MNHNS, SASEGT. This CDR3 is CASSEEGGSGYEQYF. CDR3 DNA: TGTGCCAGCAGTGAGGAGGGAGGGAGTGGCTACGAGCAGTACTTC.

This clone was counted a few times. V is TRBV19 and J is TRBJ1-2; 9 bases are a match to TRBD1. The CDR3 runs 15 residues. CDR1 is LNHDA and CDR2 is SQIVND in the germline V gene (reference sequence). V was clipped by 5 bases and J by 5 bases; unmatched bases: 9. The CDR3 DNA reads TGTGCCAGTAGTGGAGGACAGGGGTTAAAGTATGGCTACACCTTC. It yields the protein CASSGGQGLKYGYTF.

The chain uses TRBV7-8 and TRBJ1-1; the D gene is possibly TRBD1 (5 bases). Deletions cut 5 bases from V and 4 bases from J, with 11 bases between. CDR1 is SGHVS and CDR2 is FQNEAQ in the germline V gene. The CDR3 has 13 amino acids. The CDR3, as DNA: TGTGCCAGCAGCCTTCAGGGAACCACTGAAGCTTTCTTT. This gives the protein CASSLQGTTEAFF.

This clone was found once. The CDR3 coding sequence is TGCGCCAGCAGCTTGGCGGGACAGGGAAGCACTGAAGCTTTCTTT. Its protein is CASSLAGQGSTEAFF. The chain combines TRBV5-1 with TRBJ1-1; 9 nucleotides line up with TRBD1. From germline, CDR1 is SGHRS and CDR2 YFSETQ. The CDR3 has 15 residues. The V segment lost 0 bases and the J segment 4 bases; nucleotides outside the gene matches: 4.

DNA of the CDR3: TGTGCCAGCAGTGAAGGCAGGGTGGGGATCACAGATACGCAGTATTTT. This translates into CASSEGRVGITDTQYF. The V call is TRBV2, the J call TRBJ2-3; D might be TRBD1 (5 bases). Trimming pared 1 base from V and 2 bases from J, leaving 13 bases between. The CDR3 is 16 amino acids. Germline V gene data show CDR1 as SNHLY and CDR2 as FYNNEI.

This rearrangement joins TRBV2 to TRBJ1-2, with a tentative D call TRBD1 (6 bases). The V end was cut by 3 bases, the J end by 5 bases, with 10 bases between. There are 13 residues in the CDR3. The germline V gene has CDR1 SNHLY and CDR2 FYNNEI. Here the CDR3 DNA reads TGTGCCAGCAGTGAGACCGACAGGTATGGCTACACCTTC. Encoded protein: CASSETDRYGYTF.

This chain connects TRBV9 to TRBJ2-1; 7 bases are a match to TRBD2. Germline V gene lookup returns CDR1 SGDLS and CDR2 YYNGEE. The V gene end was trimmed by 1 base and the J gene end by 1 base; junction bases not matched to a gene: 2. This CDR3 spans 15 amino acids. CDR3 coding DNA: TGTGCCAGCAGCGTACTAGCGGCATCCTACAATGAGCAGTTCTTC. It yields the protein CASSVLAASYNEQFF.

The chain employs TRBV11-2 and TRBJ2-3; unclear D gene. This CDR3 region has 15 residues. Germline V gene sequence: CDR1 SGHAT, CDR2 FQNNGV. V lost 5 bases to trimming and J lost 1 base, with 13 bases between them. CDR3 DNA sequence: TGTGCCAGCAGCCGCATTGGGCAGCGCACAGATACGCAGTATTTT. It specifies CASSRIGQRTDTQYF. The whole variable domain, remainder taken from reference TRBV11-2 and TRBJ2-3, is EAGVAQSPRYKIIEKRQSVAFWCNPISGHATLYWYQQILGQGPKLLIQFQNNGVVDDSQLPKDRFSAERLKGVDSTLKIQPAKLEDSAVYLCASSRIGQRTDTQYFGPGTRLTVL.